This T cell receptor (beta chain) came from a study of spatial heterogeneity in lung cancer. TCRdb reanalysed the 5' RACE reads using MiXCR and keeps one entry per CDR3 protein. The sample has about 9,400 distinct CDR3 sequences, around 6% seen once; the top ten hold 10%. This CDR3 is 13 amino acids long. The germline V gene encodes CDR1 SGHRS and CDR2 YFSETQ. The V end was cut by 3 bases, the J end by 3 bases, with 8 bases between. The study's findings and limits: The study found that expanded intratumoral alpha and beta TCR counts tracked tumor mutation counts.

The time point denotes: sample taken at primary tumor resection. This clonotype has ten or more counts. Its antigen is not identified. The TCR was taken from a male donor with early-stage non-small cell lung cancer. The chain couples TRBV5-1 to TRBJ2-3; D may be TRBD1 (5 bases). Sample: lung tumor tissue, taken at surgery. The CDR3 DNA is TGCGCCAGCAGCTCCGACAGTACAGATACGCAGTATTTT. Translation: CASSSDSTDTQYF.